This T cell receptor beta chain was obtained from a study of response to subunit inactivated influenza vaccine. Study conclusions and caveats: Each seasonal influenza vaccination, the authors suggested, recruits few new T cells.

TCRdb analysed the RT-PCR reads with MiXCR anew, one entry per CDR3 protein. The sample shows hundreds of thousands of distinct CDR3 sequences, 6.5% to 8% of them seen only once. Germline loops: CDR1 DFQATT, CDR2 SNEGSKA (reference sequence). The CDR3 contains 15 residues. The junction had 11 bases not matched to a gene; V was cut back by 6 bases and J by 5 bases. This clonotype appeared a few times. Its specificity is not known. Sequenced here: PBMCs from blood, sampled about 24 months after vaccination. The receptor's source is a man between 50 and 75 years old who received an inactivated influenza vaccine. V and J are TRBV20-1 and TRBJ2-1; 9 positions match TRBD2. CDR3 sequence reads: CSARKIAGDNNEQFF. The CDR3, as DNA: TGCAGTGCGAGGAAGATAGCGGGAGATAACAATGAGCAGTTCTTC.